What follows are 24 T cell receptor beta chains derived from one specimen sequenced in a study of T cells in Graves' hyperthyroidism and ophthalmopathy. TCR beta CDR3 sequences were amplified from RNA transcripts. The TCR CDR3 was amplified in a first-round RT-PCR using the HTBI primer set. TCRdb re-called the multiplex PCR reads with MiXCR, one entry per CDR3 protein. The table shows under 650,000 distinct CDR3 sequences, with 16% occurring only once. The specimen was blood. The source is a woman aged 25-40 years with Graves' hyperthyroidism.

The chain joins TRBV29-1 to TRBJ1-1; 9 bases align to TRBD1. Germline V gene data show CDR1 as SQVTM and CDR2 as ANQGSEA. V shed 3 bases and J 12 bases; nucleotides not matched to a gene: 2. This CDR3 comprises 10 residues. The CDR3 DNA reads TGCAGCGTTGATGGGACAGGGACTTTCTTT. It encodes CSVDGTGTFF.

This clonotype was counted between two and nine times. The chain has TRBV20-1 and TRBJ2-6; D perhaps matches TRBD1 (6 bases). The CDR3 loop spans 16 amino acids. The germline CDR1 and CDR2 sequences are DFQATT and SNEGSKA (reference sequence). Trimming stripped 7 bases from V and 0 bases from J, with 16 bases between. DNA of the CDR3: TGCAGTGTAGGGGACATTTGGGCCTCTGGGGCCAACGTCCTGACTTTC. Translation: CSVGDIWASGANVLTF.

The chain carries TRBV29-1 and TRBJ2-1; D may be TRBD1 or TRBD2 (6 bases each). The germline gives CDR1 SQVTM, CDR2 ANQGSEA. The CDR3 totals 12 residues. In DNA, the CDR3 is TGCAGGGCGGTTTGGGGGGCAAATGAGCAGTTCTTC. Its protein product is CRAVWGANEQFF.

The sample holds many counts of this clonotype. The V gene is TRBV27, the J gene TRBJ2-7; D perhaps matches TRBD1 (6 bases). The germline CDR1 and CDR2 sequences are MNHEY and SMNVEV (reference sequence). This CDR3 contains 14 residues. With 3 bases removed from V and 2 bases from J, the gap between germline ends came to 11 bases. The CDR3 is CASSFLGATYEQYF. CDR3 coding DNA: TGTGCCAGCAGTTTTCTGGGGGCCACCTACGAGCAGTACTTC.

This clonotype came up many times. CDR3 region: CAISEWTGSYEQYF. The DNA of the CDR3 is TGTGCCATCAGTGAATGGACAGGAAGCTACGAGCAGTACTTC. This sequence joins TRBV10-3 and TRBJ2-7; 7 bases match TRBD1. Per germline, CDR1 ENHRY and CDR2 SYGVKD. The CDR3 is 14 amino acids. V gave up 3 bases and J gave up 3 bases; unmatched junction bases: 5.

V usage is TRBV5-1 and J usage is TRBJ2-5, with 7 bases that match TRBD1. V shed 0 bases and J 0 bases; nucleotides not matched to a gene: 5. Per the germline V gene, CDR1 is SGHRS and CDR2 is YFSETQ. There are 16 residues in the CDR3. The CDR3 region has the DNA TGCGCCAGCAGCTTGGTTGTGGGACAGCACCAAGAGACCCAGTACTTC. The encoded protein is CASSLVVGQHQETQYF. The variable domain in full, with the rest retrieved from reference TRBV5-1 and TRBJ2-5, is KAGVTQTPRYLIKTRGQQVTLSCSPISGHRSVSWYQQTPGQGLQFLFEYFSETQRNKGNFPGRFSGRQFSNSRSEMNVSTLELGDSALYLCASSLVVGQHQETQYFGPGTRLLVL.

The chain combines TRBV7-8 with TRBJ2-1, with D perhaps TRBD2 (6 bases). Trimming took 1 base from V and 4 from J, leaving 17 bases between them. The CDR3 has 17 residues. CDR1 is SGHVS, CDR2 FQNEAQ, per germline. The CDR3 sequence: CASSLDRRRAGYNEQFF. The CDR3 coding sequence is TGTGCCAGCAGCTTAGACAGGAGGAGGGCCGGGTACAATGAGCAGTTCTTC.

This clonotype appeared a few times. The chain is built from TRBV28 and TRBJ1-2, with TRBD1 identical over 8 bases. The CDR3 has 14 residues. V gave up 7 bases and J gave up 4 bases; unmatched junction bases: 8. The germline CDR1 and CDR2 sequences are MDHEN and SYDVKM. The CDR3 loop reads CASNIDRGGYGYTF. Written as DNA, the CDR3 is TGTGCCAGCAATATTGACAGGGGCGGCTATGGCTACACCTTC.

This clonotype was picked up many times. The chain combines TRBV12-3 or TRBV12-4 with TRBJ1-2, with D tentatively TRBD1 (6 bases). V was clipped by 6 bases and J by 5 bases, with 10 bases between them. The CDR3 is made up of 12 amino acids. CDR3 protein: CASRGGGYGYTF. Here the CDR3 DNA reads TGTGCCAGCAGAGGGGGGGGGTATGGCTACACCTTC.

Concerning this clonotype: A much more abundant neighbour one base away suggests this may be a read error. The rearrangement links TRBV27 to TRBJ2-7, with no clear D. The last part of the DNA fits TRBJ2-1 better; the J call may be wrong. This CDR3 comprises 14 residues. Germline V lookup: CDR1 MNHEY, CDR2 SMNVEV (reference sequence). The CDR3 is CASSFGDQSYEQFF. In DNA form, the CDR3 reads TGTGCCAGCAGTTTTGGAGATCAGTCCTACGAGCAGTTCTTC.

This clonotype was seen ten or more times. The chain links TRBV6-1 to TRBJ1-2, with TRBD1 matching over 11 bases. Germline V lookup: CDR1 MNHNS, CDR2 SASEGT. The CDR3 sequence is 15 residues long. V trimming: 5 bases; J trimming: 8 bases; junction bases outside the gene matches: 10. The chain's CDR3 is CASSQGWGQGGGYTF. The CDR3 DNA sequence: TGTGCCAGCAGTCAAGGTTGGGGACAGGGGGGAGGCTACACCTTC.

This clonotype has ten or more counts. The chain has TRBV2 and TRBJ1-2; unclear D gene. V gave up 1 base and J gave up 6 bases, with 3 bases separating them. The CDR3 covers 11 residues. CDR1 is SNHLY, CDR2 FYNNEI, per germline. The CDR3 reads CASSEGHGYTF. CDR3 in DNA: TGTGCCAGCAGTGAAGGACATGGCTACACCTTC.

This clonotype was seen many times. Relative to the germline gene, one junction end is altered; a read error may explain this. The chain joins TRBV2 to TRBJ2-1; D gene uncertain. Looked up from germline, CDR1 is SNHLY and CDR2 is FYNNEI. CDR3 size: 11 residues. This CDR3 is CASREDTEQFF. In nucleotides, the CDR3 is TGTGCCAGCAGGGAAGACACTGAGCAGTTCTTC.

This clonotype occurred many times. The CDR3 DNA sequence: TGTGCCAGCAGTGAAGCGCTTCCGGACAGGGGGCCTGAAGCTTTCTTT. It codes for CASSEALPDRGPEAFF. This chain joins TRBV2 and TRBJ1-1; 11 nucleotides align to TRBD1. Losses at the gene ends were 0 bases for V and 6 bases for J; bases not matched to a gene: 6. CDR1 and CDR2 from the germline V gene are SNHLY and FYNNEI. This CDR3 region has 16 residues.

The sample holds many counts of this clonotype. The J gene is TRBJ2-3, the V gene TRBV7-9; D call uncertain. The CDR3 is made up of 12 amino acids. Trimming removed 1 base from V and 8 bases from J, with 7 bases in between. The germline V gene has CDR1 SEHNR and CDR2 FQNEAQ (reference sequence). In DNA form, the CDR3 reads TGTGCCAGCAGCTTAGAGCTTTCTACGCAGTATTTT. Translating gives CASSLELSTQYF.

Concerning this clonotype: At one end the junction does not follow the germline gene, possibly because of a read error. This chain joins TRBV2 and TRBJ2-6; TRBD2 matches 15 bases. This CDR3 contains 21 residues. Germline V gene sequence: CDR1 SNHLY, CDR2 FYNNEI. CDR3 loop: CASSLAGLAGGLNSGGNVLTF. As DNA, the CDR3 is TGTGCCAGCAGTTTGGCGGGACTAGCGGGAGGCCTCAACTCTGGGGGCAACGTCCTGACTTTC.

Many counts were recorded for this clonotype. V gene TRBV27 combines with J gene TRBJ2-3; the D is unclear. The V gene lost 5 bases and the J gene lost 5 bases, with 5 bases spanning the gap. The germline CDR1 and CDR2 sequences are MNHEY and SMNVEV (reference sequence). This CDR3 comprises 11 residues. The CDR3 DNA reads TGTGCCAGCAGTAGGAAAGATACGCAGTATTTT. Amino acids: CASSRKDTQYF.

This clonotype appeared many times. The rearrangement links TRBV7-2 to TRBJ1-5; no clear D. V was cut by 0 bases and J by 0 bases, with 3 bases left in between. CDR1 SGHTA and CDR2 FQGNSA come from the germline V gene. The CDR3 is 14 residues long. The CDR3 here is CASSLAGSNQPQHF. DNA of the CDR3: TGTGCCAGCAGCTTAGCGGGTAGCAATCAGCCCCAGCATTTT.

The sample holds many counts of this clonotype. The V call is TRBV27, the J call TRBJ1-2; possible D gene TRBD1, 5 bases. Germline CDR1 is MNHEY and CDR2 is SMNVEV (reference sequence). Between the trimmed V and J ends, which lost 4 bases and 8 bases, there was a span of 11 bases. The CDR3 sequence is 12 residues long. The CDR3 loop reads CASSSLGAGYTF. CDR3 DNA: TGTGCCAGCAGTTCCCTAGGGGCCGGCTACACCTTC.

Many counts were recorded for this clonotype. The rearrangement uses TRBV11-2 and TRBJ2-2; possibly TRBD1 or TRBD2 for D (5 bases each). The CDR3 loop spans 16 amino acids. The germline gives CDR1 SGHAT, CDR2 FQNNGV. V shed 2 bases and J shed 2 bases, with 12 bases lying between them. CDR3 sequence reads: CASSLNRGFNTGELFF. CDR3 DNA: TGTGCCAGCAGCTTAAACCGGGGCTTCAACACCGGGGAGCTGTTTTTT.

This clonotype has ten or more counts. This chain links TRBV28 with TRBJ2-1; 13 positions agree with TRBD2. Germline CDR1 is MDHEN and CDR2 is SYDVKM. The CDR3 extends over 15 amino acids. V trimming: 6 bases; J trimming: 8 bases; junction bases outside the gene matches: 7. For the CDR3, the DNA is TGTGCCAGCAGCCCCTGGACTAGCGGGAGATATGAGCAGTTCTTC. Its protein is CASSPWTSGRYEQFF.

At least ten counts were recorded for this clonotype. CDR3 loop: CASSSTDSSGETQYF. The DNA of the CDR3 is TGTGCCAGCAGTTCTACGGACAGCTCCGGAGAGACCCAGTACTTC. V usage is TRBV6-1 and J usage is TRBJ2-5; D is perhaps TRBD1 (6 bases). Germline assignment: CDR1 MNHNS and CDR2 SASEGT. The V gene lost 5 bases and the J gene lost 4 bases, with 17 bases spanning the gap. This CDR3 contains 15 residues.

In this sample, this clonotype turned up a few times. CDR3 DNA: TGTGCCAGCAGCCCGGGACAGGGGGAAAACTATGGCTACACCTTC. Protein product: CASSPGQGENYGYTF. The chain links TRBV14 to TRBJ1-2; TRBD1 agrees at 11 bases. Unmatched junction bases numbered 3, after V lost 4 bases and J lost 2 bases. The length of the CDR3 is 15 residues. Per the germline V gene, CDR1 is SGHDN and CDR2 is FVKESK.

For this clonotype: This could be a read error, since a much larger clone is one nucleotide away. The V gene is TRBV2, the J gene TRBJ2-7, with 9 bases that match TRBD1. Per germline, CDR1 SNHLY and CDR2 FYNNEI. CDR3 length equals 15 residues. CDR3 nucleotide sequence: TGTGCCAGCAGTCTGGGACAGGGCCTTCTGGACGAGGAGTACTTC. Residues: CASSLGQGLLDEEYF.